These 20 T cell receptor beta chains were sequenced from one sample in a study of cytomegalovirus exposure and HLA in healthy donors. Primers included in the PCR were 60 Vbeta and 13 Jbeta primers. The repertoire was sequenced with immunoSEQ multiplex PCR; TCRdb's copy has only in-frame clones and lacks some. Of about 180,000 clones listed, more than 60% are singletons. Sequences were obtained from PBMCs. The receptors were sampled from a human donor in good health.

The CDR3 DNA sequence: TGTGCCAGCAGCTTATCCCCTAGCGGGGTAGGCACAGATACGCAGTATTTT. Protein: CASSLSPSGVGTDTQYF. The chain combines TRBV11-1 with TRBJ2-3, with 9 bases matching TRBD2. The CDR3 sequence is 17 residues long. After removal of 2 bases from V and 1 base from J, the junction contained 7 bases not matched to a gene. Germline CDR1 and CDR2: SGHAT and FQDESV (reference sequence).

This sequence joins TRBV29-1 and TRBJ2-5; TRBD1 might be the D (6 bases). The J call may be faulty, since TRBJ2-7 better matches the DNA end. Per germline, CDR1 SQVTM and CDR2 ANQGSEA. This CDR3 has 12 amino acids. The CDR3 reads CSVTAQGYEQYF. The CDR3 nucleotides read TGCAGCGTAACCGCACAGGGCTACGAGCAGTACTTC.

V is TRBV5-4 and J is TRBJ1-4, with D unresolved. Trimming pared 4 bases from V and 4 bases from J, leaving 8 bases between. Germline V gene data show CDR1 as SGHNT and CDR2 as YYREEE (reference sequence). The CDR3 has 13 residues. The CDR3 nucleotides are TGTGCCAGCAGCCCGGAGTTTAATGAAAAACTGTTTTTT. It specifies CASSPEFNEKLFF.

This clone was found a few times. This chain uses TRBV7-9 with TRBJ2-7, with TRBD2 matching over 11 bases. This CDR3 region has 16 residues. The germline gives CDR1 SEHNR, CDR2 FQNEAQ (reference sequence). The V and J ends lost 5 bases and 3 bases, in that order; junction bases with no gene match: 9. CDR3 bases: TGTGCCAGCAGCCCACCCCTAGCGGGGGGTATCTACGAGCAGTACTTC. This gives the protein CASSPPLAGGIYEQYF.

This chain uses TRBV5-8 with TRBJ1-5, with 9 bases aligning to TRBD1. CDR3 length: 17 residues. Germline CDR1 is SGHTS and CDR2 is YDEGEE. The J segment lost 0 bases and the V segment lost 0 bases, leaving 4 bases of the junction unmatched. The CDR3 DNA reads TGTGCCAGCAGCTTGGGGACAGGGGACCTTAGCAATCAGCCCCAGCATTTT. It specifies CASSLGTGDLSNQPQHF.

The chain uses TRBV5-4 and TRBJ1-1; no clear D gene. V was clipped by 4 bases and J by 1 base, with 17 bases between them. Germline values: CDR1 SGHNT, CDR2 YYREEE (reference sequence). The CDR3 extends over 16 amino acids. This chain's CDR3 is CASSPMRFRGNTEAFF. The CDR3 region has the DNA TGTGCCAGCAGCCCCATGAGGTTTCGAGGGAACACTGAAGCTTTCTTT.

This clone was observed a single time. The chain joins TRBV5-1 to TRBJ2-7; 10 nucleotides align to TRBD2. This CDR3 has 15 amino acids. Germline CDR1 and CDR2: SGHRS and YFSETQ. After removal of 1 base from V and 6 bases from J, the junction contained 7 bases not matched to a gene. The CDR3 reads CASSLTSGDTGEQYF. The CDR3 DNA reads TGCGCCAGCAGCTTGACTAGCGGGGACACGGGCGAGCAGTACTTC. The full variable domain, completed using reference TRBV5-1 and TRBJ2-7, is KAGVTQTPRYLIKTRGQQVTLSCSPISGHRSVSWYQQTPGQGLQFLFEYFSETQRNKGNFPGRFSGRQFSNSRSEMNVSTLELGDSALYLCASSLTSGDTGEQYFGPGTRLTVT.

The table lists this clone with a few counts. The chain is built from TRBV5-1 and TRBJ2-3, with 7 bases identical to TRBD2. This CDR3 is 16 amino acids long. Trimming cost V 0 bases and J 2 bases; bases outside gene matches: 6. Germline CDR1 and CDR2: SGHRS and YFSETQ. CDR3 region: CASSLGPGGITDTQYF. Here the CDR3 DNA reads TGCGCCAGCAGCTTGGGGCCGGGGGGAATCACAGATACGCAGTATTTT.

This clone was counted a single time. The chain recombines TRBV2 with TRBJ1-1, with 7 positions matching TRBD1. Per germline, CDR1 SNHLY and CDR2 FYNNEI. V lost 6 bases, J lost 11 bases, and 18 bases stayed unmatched. This CDR3 has 15 amino acids. CDR3 residues: CASRKGRQGVRSAFF. DNA for the CDR3: TGTGCCAGCAGGAAAGGGCGACAGGGAGTTCGGTCGGCTTTCTTT.

A single count supports this clone. J is TRBJ2-7 and V is TRBV6-5; unclear D gene. Looked up from germline, CDR1 is MNHEY and CDR2 is SVGAGI. The V gene lost 0 bases and the J gene lost 6 bases, with 9 bases spanning the gap. The CDR3 length is 13 residues. Here the CDR3 DNA reads TGTGCCAGCAGTTACTCTGAGGCTTGCGAGCAGTACTTC. Amino acids: CASSYSEACEQYF.

This clone has a handful of counts. The rearrangement links TRBV28 to TRBJ1-5; 10 bases map to TRBD1. The CDR3 length is 15 residues. The ends lost 10 bases at V and 8 bases at J; junction bases unmatched: 14. Germline V gene data show CDR1 as MDHEN and CDR2 as SYDVKM. The chain's CDR3 is CAIKKGDRGKEPQHF. DNA for the CDR3: TGTGCCATCAAAAAGGGGGACAGGGGCAAGGAGCCCCAGCATTTT.

The CDR3 here is CASSLADRVQPQHF. In DNA form, the CDR3 reads TGTGCCAGCAGCTTAGCAGACAGGGTTCAGCCCCAGCATTTT. The gene calls are TRBV7-2 and TRBJ1-5; TRBD1 agrees at 7 bases. Germline CDR1 is SGHTA and CDR2 is FQGNSA. With V trimmed by 0 bases and J by 6 bases, 2 bases remained unmatched. The CDR3 length is 14 residues.

This chain connects TRBV27 to TRBJ2-2; TRBD2 matches at 8 bases. The CDR3 length is 15 residues. CDR1 is MNHEY, CDR2 SMNVEV, per germline (reference sequence). V shed 5 bases, J shed 4 bases, and the junction held 6 bases outside the gene matches. In DNA, the CDR3 is TGTGCCAGCAGTCCCGGGACTAGTTTCACCGGGGAGCTGTTTTTT. It encodes CASSPGTSFTGELFF.

The chain carries TRBV2 and TRBJ2-7; tentative D call: TRBD1 (6 bases). Germline V gives CDR1 SNHLY, CDR2 FYNNEI. The CDR3 consists of 15 residues. The germline V and J ends were trimmed by 4 bases and 6 bases, with 19 bases remaining between them. CDR3 in DNA: TGTGCCAGCAGTGGGAACAGGGACGGAGGACTCGAGCAGTACTTC. Translation: CASSGNRDGGLEQYF.

The chain has TRBV2 and TRBJ1-2, with D possibly matching TRBD1 (5 bases). This CDR3 comprises 12 residues. V lost 2 bases and J lost 8, with 9 bases in between. Germline V lookup: CDR1 SNHLY, CDR2 FYNNEI. CDR3 nucleotide sequence: TGTGCCAGCAGTGAACTGTCAGGGGGCTACACCTTC. It specifies CASSELSGGYTF.

The sample holds a few counts of this clone. V is TRBV10-3 and J is TRBJ1-4; D is possibly TRBD1 (5 bases). Germline CDR1 and CDR2: ENHRY and SYGVKD. The CDR3 sequence is 14 residues long. Trimming shortened V by 3 bases and J by 7 bases, and 12 bases separated the two germline ends. CDR3 loop: CAISDQGWGEKLFF. CDR3 coding DNA: TGTGCCATCAGTGATCAGGGATGGGGTGAAAAACTGTTTTTT.

This chain uses TRBV19 with TRBJ2-1; TRBD2 might be the D (6 bases). V gave up 1 base and J gave up 12 bases, with 22 bases separating them. The germline gives CDR1 LNHDA, CDR2 SQIVND (reference sequence). This CDR3 is 16 amino acids long. CDR3 bases: TGTGCCAGTAGTATAGTTGGGGATCTATCCGGGGGAGGGCAGTTCTTC. Residues: CASSIVGDLSGGGQFF. The variable domain in full, completed from reference TRBV19 and TRBJ2-1, reads DGGITQSPKYLFRKEGQNVTLSCEQNLNHDAMYWYRQDPGQGLRLIYYSQIVNDFQKGDIAEGYSVSREKKESFPLTVTSAQKNPTAFYLCASSIVGDLSGGGQFFGPGTRLTVL.

This chain connects TRBV10-3 to TRBJ2-1; 7 bases map to TRBD1. V shed 6 bases, J shed 5 bases, and the junction held 10 bases outside the gene matches. Looked up from germline, CDR1 is ENHRY and CDR2 is SYGVKD. The CDR3 spans 15 residues. CDR3 sequence: CAIRETGWGNNEQFF. In DNA form, the CDR3 reads TGTGCCATCAGGGAGACAGGGTGGGGGAACAATGAGCAGTTCTTC.

The chain combines TRBV7-9 with TRBJ1-2; TRBD1 is a possible D gene (5 bases). CDR3 size: 13 residues. The germline CDR1 and CDR2 sequences are SEHNR and FQNEAQ (reference sequence). Trimming took 5 bases from V and 2 from J, leaving 9 bases between them. In DNA form, the CDR3 reads TGTGCCAGCAGCCCCACAGGAAACTATGGCTACACCTTC. Translating gives CASSPTGNYGYTF. Supplemented by reference TRBV7-9 and TRBJ1-2, the full variable domain reads DTGVSQNPRHKITKRGQNVTFRCDPISEHNRLYWYRQTLGQGPEFLTYFQNEAQLEKSRLLSDRFSAERPKGSFSTLEIQRTEQGDSAMYLCASSPTGNYGYTFGSGTRLTVV.

The rearrangement links TRBV5-4 to TRBJ2-5, with D uncertain. This CDR3 is 14 amino acids long. Trimming removed 1 base at V and 0 bases at J, with 7 bases between. Germline lookup yields CDR1 SGHNT and CDR2 YYREEE (reference sequence). The CDR3 DNA sequence: TGTGCCAGCAGCTTGTCGGCGGACCAAGAGACCCAGTACTTC. It is translated as CASSLSADQETQYF. Full variable domain (remainder filled in from reference TRBV5-4 and TRBJ2-5): ETGVTQSPTHLIKTRGQQVTLRCSSQSGHNTVSWYQQALGQGPQFIFQYYREEENGRGNFPPRFSGLQFPNYSSELNVNALELDDSALYLCASSLSADQETQYFGPGTRLLVL.